A single sample is the source of the 6 T cell receptor beta chains below, sequenced in a study of blood T cell repertoires in COVID-19. Assay used: immunoSEQ multiplex PCR; TCRdb lists only in-frame clones, some missing. The table includes just over 150,000 clones, 75% to 90% detected once. The sequenced sample was peripheral blood. The receptor set was obtained from a woman in her seventies with acute or convalescent COVID-19.

The V and J genes are TRBV18 and TRBJ1-1; possible D gene TRBD1, 6 bases. The CDR3 extends over 18 amino acids. V shed 2 bases and J shed 2 bases, with 21 bases lying between them. Germline assignment: CDR1 KGHSH and CDR2 LQKENI. The CDR3 sequence: CASSPREGQHPKNTEAFF. The CDR3 DNA reads as TGTGCCAGCTCACCAAGAGAAGGACAGCATCCTAAAAACACTGAAGCTTTCTTT.

This rearrangement joins TRBV5-1 to TRBJ1-2; 11 bases align to TRBD1. CDR1 and CDR2 from the germline V gene are SGHRS and YFSETQ. CDR3 size: 15 residues. J gave up 5 bases and V 3 bases, and 6 bases lay outside the gene matches. CDR3 amino acids: CASSSRDRGYYGYTF. CDR3 DNA: TGCGCCAGCAGCTCCCGGGACAGGGGGTATTATGGCTACACCTTC.

The chain employs TRBV5-1 and TRBJ2-7; 7 bases match TRBD1. The CDR3 extends over 13 amino acids. The ends lost 5 bases at V and 2 bases at J; junction bases unmatched: 4. Germline CDR1 SGHRS, CDR2 YFSETQ. The CDR3 loop is CASRWQGAYEQYV. CDR3 DNA sequence: TGCGCCAGCAGGTGGCAGGGGGCCTACGAGCAGTACGTC.

This chain links TRBV2 with TRBJ2-3; the D gene is possibly TRBD2 (5 bases). V lost 8 bases and J 6 bases, leaving 12 bases between the germline ends. The CDR3 has 12 amino acids. Germline assignment: CDR1 SNHLY and CDR2 FYNNEI. CDR3 sequence (DNA): TGTGCCAGCGGGCGAAGGGAGGATACGCAGTATTTT. Translating it yields CASGRREDTQYF.

J is TRBJ1-1 and V is TRBV25-1; TRBD1 aligns across 8 bases. Unmatched junction bases numbered 9, after V lost 5 bases and J lost 4 bases. Germline V gives CDR1 MGHDK, CDR2 SYGVNS. This CDR3 region has 15 residues. The CDR3 nucleotides read TGTGCCAGCAGTAAGGACAGGGCCCTGGGCACTGAAGCTTTCTTT. Its protein product is CASSKDRALGTEAFF.

The table lists this clone with a few counts. The chain joins TRBV5-4 to TRBJ2-1; 10 bases match TRBD2. Looked up from germline, CDR1 is SGHNT and CDR2 is YYREEE (reference sequence). CDR3 length: 17 amino acids. Germline trimming cut 4 bases from V and 2 bases from J; bases unmatched to any gene: 9. CDR3 residues: CASSLTTLAGTYNEQFF. The CDR3, as DNA: TGTGCCAGCAGCCTTACGACACTAGCGGGGACCTACAATGAGCAGTTCTTC.